Listed below are T cell receptor beta chains from one sample, sequenced in a study of shared clonotypes between healthy human individuals. Assay: immunoSEQ multiplex PCR; the TCRdb copy retains only in-frame clones and omits some. The sample carries more than 1 million clones, 70% to 80% recorded once. Material for sequencing was memory CD4+ T cells from PBMCs. These receptors were obtained from a man younger than 35 in good health. Some clones in this sample may be carry-over from other donors' samples. Both conserved end residues are part of each CDR3. Each record gives: clone size, V gene, J gene, D gene, CDR3 protein, CDR3 DNA. D genes are given only for firm matches. Some rows have no size entry. The others give once, few or many, or a class for an expanded clone.

>.|TRBV5-1|TRBJ1-4|TRBD1
CASSSEGQLIGEKLFF
TGCGCCAGCAGCTCAGAGGGACAGCTAATAGGGGAAAAACTGTTTTTT
>few|TRBV18|TRBJ2-7|.
CASSPRVGTAGIEQYF
TGTGCCAGCTCACCGAGGGTTGGCACAGCCGGTATTGAGCAGTACTTC
>.|TRBV7-2|TRBJ2-7|.
CASSLGRESYEQYF
TGTGCCAGCAGCTTAGGACGGGAGTCCTACGAGCAGTACTTC
>.|TRBV27|TRBJ2-5|.
CASSNRAIETQYF
TGTGCCAGCTCGAACAGGGCGATTGAGACCCAGTACTTC
>.|TRBV5-1|TRBJ2-7|.
CASSLGRTDFYEQYF
TGCGCCAGCAGCTTGGGTCGTACGGATTTCTACGAGCAGTACTTC
>few|TRBV5-5|TRBJ2-7|TRBD1
CASSSRDRKAEQYF
TGTGCCAGCAGCTCCCGGGACAGGAAAGCCGAGCAGTACTTC
>.|TRBV5-1|TRBJ2-4|.
CASSIGPGGNIQYF
TGCGCCAGCAGCATCGGACCCGGTGGGAACATTCAGTACTTC
>.|TRBV6-1|TRBJ1-4|TRBD1
CASSDVGGQTEKLFF
TGTGCCAGCAGTGATGTTGGGGGACAGACAGAAAAACTGTTTTTT
>.|TRBV10-3|TRBJ1-2|TRBD1
CAISEPTGLNYGYTF
TGTGCCATCAGTGAACCGACAGGGTTAAACTATGGCTACACCTTC
>.|TRBV29-1|TRBJ2-7|.
CSVGGLEGANYEQYF
TGCAGCGTTGGCGGCCTTGAAGGGGCAAACTACGAGCAGTACTTC
>.|TRBV14|TRBJ1-1|.
CASSQDFAGTRTEAFF
TGTGCCAGCAGCCAAGACTTTGCCGGGACTAGGACTGAAGCTTTCTTT
>.|TRBV5-1|TRBJ2-7|.
CASSYMTGSSYEQYF
TGCGCCAGCAGCTATATGACAGGAAGTTCCTACGAGCAGTACTTC
>few|TRBV4-1|TRBJ1-1|.
CASSQDHSIREAFF
TGCGCCAGCAGCCAAGACCACTCAATCCGTGAGGCTTTCTTT
>.|TRBV30|TRBJ2-3|.
CAWRYGLSTDTQYF
TGTGCCTGGAGATATGGACTGAGCACAGATACGCAGTATTTT
>once|TRBV7-2|TRBJ1-3|.
CASSLRWSASGNTIYF
TGTGCCAGCAGCTTACGGTGGTCCGCCTCTGGAAACACCATATATTTT
>.|TRBV28|TRBJ2-1|TRBD2
CASSARTSGTYNEQFF
TGTGCCAGCAGCGCGCGGACTAGCGGGACCTACAATGAGCAGTTCTTC
>.|TRBV18|TRBJ2-7|.
CASSPQGLSYEQYF
TGTGCCAGCTCACCACAGGGACTCTCCTACGAGCAGTACTTC
>.|TRBV6-1|TRBJ2-5|.
CASRRRGQETQYF
TGTGCCAGCAGGAGACGCGGCCAAGAGACCCAGTACTTC
>.|TRBV5-6|TRBJ1-2|.
CASSPTGGTYGYTF
TGTGCCAGCAGCCCCACGGGGGGAACCTATGGCTACACCTTC
>.|TRBV5-1|TRBJ1-1|.
CASSLGSTNTEAFF
TGCGCCAGCAGCTTGGGCAGTACGAACACTGAAGCTTTCTTT
>.|TRBV4-1|TRBJ2-3|TRBD2
CASSLGTSGGTDTQYF
TGCGCCAGCAGCCTGGGGACTAGCGGGGGCACAGATACGCAGTATTTT
>few|TRBV6-6|TRBJ2-1|.
CASSYGVLSSYNEQFF
TGTGCCAGCAGTTACGGGGTCCTGAGCTCCTACAATGAGCAGTTCTTC
>.|TRBV7-2|TRBJ2-5|.
CASSLGGHTQETQYF
TGTGCCAGCAGCTTAGGAGGGCACACTCAAGAGACCCAGTACTTC
>many|TRBV29-1|TRBJ1-5|.
CSVDSEGASNQPQHF
TGCAGCGTCGATTCAGAAGGGGCTAGCAATCAGCCCCAGCATTTT
>.|TRBV7-2|TRBJ1-3|.
CASSYGQTGNTIYF
TGTGCCAGCAGCTATGGACAGACCGGAAACACCATATATTTT
>.|TRBV5-1|TRBJ2-1|.
CASSLGGITYNEQFF
TGCGCCAGCAGCTTGGGAGGGATAACCTACAATGAGCAGTTCTTC
>.|TRBV28|TRBJ2-7|TRBD1
CASSLVGSRDRAYEQYF
TGTGCCAGCAGTTTAGTTGGATCCCGGGACAGGGCCTACGAGCAGTACTTC
>.|TRBV19|TRBJ2-7|.
CASSIPGAGSYEQYF
TGTGCCAGTAGTATTCCCGGAGCAGGCAGTTACGAGCAGTACTTC
>.|TRBV5-5|TRBJ1-2|TRBD1
CASSLDRGWNGYTF
TGTGCCAGCAGCTTGGACAGGGGCTGGAATGGCTACACCTTC
>.|TRBV5-1|TRBJ2-5|TRBD1
CASSQPGTGHRYF
TGCGCCAGCAGCCAACCGGGGACAGGGCACCGGTACTTC
>.|TRBV5-1|TRBJ1-4|.
CASSRRQNNEKLFF
TGCGCCAGCAGCCGGAGACAGAATAATGAAAAACTGTTTTTT